These 4 T cell receptor beta chains were all obtained from the same sample, sequenced in a study of cytomegalovirus exposure and HLA in healthy donors. The PCR had 60 Vbeta and 13 Jbeta primers. Libraries were prepared by immunoSEQ multiplex PCR; TCRdb keeps only in-frame clonotypes and omits some of them. The sample consists of 100,000 to 140,000 clones, roughly 82% of them appearing once. Sequenced input: PBMCs. Receptors originate from a man younger than 45 in good health and CMV-seropositive.

The chain uses TRBV7-9 and TRBJ1-4; 8 bases map to TRBD1. Germline V lookup: CDR1 SEHNR, CDR2 FQNEAQ (reference sequence). The CDR3 is made up of 16 amino acids. Trimming cost V 4 bases and J 7 bases; bases outside gene matches: 11. The CDR3 DNA reads as TGTGCCAGCAGCTCTTACGACAGGGGTTTCGGTGAAAAACTGTTTTTT. It yields the protein CASSSYDRGFGEKLFF.

The chain carries TRBV7-9 and TRBJ2-3, with D perhaps matching TRBD1 (6 bases). Germline lookup yields CDR1 SEHNR and CDR2 FQNEAQ (reference sequence). V gave up 5 bases and J gave up 0 bases, with 18 bases separating them. The CDR3 is 17 residues long. CDR3 DNA sequence: TGTGCCAGCAGCGATCTTCAGGGGCGTACTAGCACAGATACGCAGTATTTT. It encodes CASSDLQGRTSTDTQYF.

The chain employs TRBV9 and TRBJ2-5; 9 nucleotides match TRBD2. The CDR3 is 15 residues long. The ends lost 7 bases at V and 3 bases at J; junction bases unmatched: 10. Germline CDR1 SGDLS, CDR2 YYNGEE. Here the CDR3 DNA reads TGTGCCAGCTCCCGGATGCGGGGGGGTAAAGAGACCCAGTACTTC. It specifies CASSRMRGGKETQYF.

For the CDR3, the DNA is TGTGCCAGCTCACCGTCAGCCGAGGCTGGCTACACCTTC. Amino acid sequence: CASSPSAEAGYTF. The V call is TRBV18, the J call TRBJ1-2, with D unclear. CDR3 size: 13 residues. V was cut by 3 bases and J by 7 bases, with 12 bases left in between. Looked up from germline, CDR1 is KGHSH and CDR2 is LQKENI.